This entry is about one TCR beta chain. The antigen is unknown. The data derive from a study of cytomegalovirus exposure and HLA in healthy donors. Regarding the study as a whole: In a later analysis, DRB1 alleles had the most associated TCRs; HLA-C alleles the fewest. Reported findings show TCR beta sequences accurately forecast HLA-A and HLA-B alleles in most subjects. It was reported that the classifier diagnosed cytomegalovirus status with high specificity and sensitivity in both the original and validation cohorts.

CDR3 length equals 14 residues. Germline CDR1 and CDR2: ENHRY and SYGVKD. Trimming took 5 bases from V and 5 from J; bases not matched to a gene: 6. PCR was performed using 60 Vbeta and 13 Jbeta primers. The assay was immunoSEQ multiplex PCR, and TCRdb's table has in-frame clones only and misses some. The top ten clones hold 1.5% of a sample with about 170,000 clones, approximately 71% of them seen once. The clonotype originates from a girl between 5 and 17 years old in good health and CMV-seronegative. The sequenced material came from PBMCs. The chain combines TRBV10-3 with TRBJ1-5; 7 bases map to TRBD1. For the CDR3, the DNA is TGTGCCATCAGTCCCTCCGACAGGGATCAGCCCCAGCATTTT. It encodes CAISPSDRDQPQHF.